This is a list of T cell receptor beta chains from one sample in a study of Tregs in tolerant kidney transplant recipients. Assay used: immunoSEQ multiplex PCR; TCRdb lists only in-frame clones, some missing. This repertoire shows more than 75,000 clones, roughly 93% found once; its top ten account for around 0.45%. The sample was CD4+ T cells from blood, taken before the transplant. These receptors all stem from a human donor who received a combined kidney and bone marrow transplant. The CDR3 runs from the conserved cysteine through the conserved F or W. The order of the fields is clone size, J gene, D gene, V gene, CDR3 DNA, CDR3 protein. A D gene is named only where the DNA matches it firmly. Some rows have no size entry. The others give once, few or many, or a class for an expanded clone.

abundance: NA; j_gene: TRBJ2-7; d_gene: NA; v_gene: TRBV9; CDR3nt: TGTGCCAGCAGCAACCGACCGGGACAAGTCGTCGAGCAGTACTTC; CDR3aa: CASSNRPGQVVEQYF
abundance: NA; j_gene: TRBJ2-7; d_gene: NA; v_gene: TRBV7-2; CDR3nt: TGTGCCAGCAGCTTAGGCTCCCGTTTGAGCTCCTACGAGCAGTACTTC; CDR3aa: CASSLGSRLSSYEQYF
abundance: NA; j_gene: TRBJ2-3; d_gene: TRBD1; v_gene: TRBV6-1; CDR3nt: TGTGCCAGCAGTGAAATGAGGGGACAGGTGTTCACAGATACGCAGTATTTT; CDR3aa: CASSEMRGQVFTDTQYF
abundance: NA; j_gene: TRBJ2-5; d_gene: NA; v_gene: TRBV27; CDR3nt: TGTGCCAGCAGTTTATCGAGAGGGACAAAAGTTGCAGAGACCCAGTACTTC; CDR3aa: CASSLSRGTKVAETQYF
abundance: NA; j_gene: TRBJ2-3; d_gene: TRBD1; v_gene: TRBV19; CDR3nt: TGTGCCAGTATGGCCCAGGGGGGCACAGATACGCAGTATTTT; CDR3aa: CASMAQGGTDTQYF
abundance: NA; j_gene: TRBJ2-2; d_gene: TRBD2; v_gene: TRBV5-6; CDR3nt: TGTGCCAGCAGGTTAATAGCGGGAGCGGCGAACACCGGGGAGCTGTTTTTT; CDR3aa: CASRLIAGAANTGELFF
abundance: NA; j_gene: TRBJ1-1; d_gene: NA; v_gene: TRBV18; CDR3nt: TGTGCCAGCTCACCAGGGAGGAACACTGAAGCTTTCTTT; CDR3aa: CASSPGRNTEAFF
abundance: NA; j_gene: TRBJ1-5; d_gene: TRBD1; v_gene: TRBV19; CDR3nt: TGTGCCAGTAGTACCAGAGGACAGGGGGCGCAGCAAGGCAATCAGCCCCAGCATTTT; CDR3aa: CASSTRGQGAQQGNQPQHF
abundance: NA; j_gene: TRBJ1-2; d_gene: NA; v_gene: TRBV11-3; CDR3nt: TGTGCCAGCACCCATAAGGGGGACTATGGCTACACCTTC; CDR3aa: CASTHKGDYGYTF
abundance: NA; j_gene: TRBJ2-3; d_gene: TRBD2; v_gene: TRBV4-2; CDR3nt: TGTGCCAGCAGCTACCAGACTAGCGGGGGGGCCAGAGATCCAGATACGCAGTATTTT; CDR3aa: CASSYQTSGGARDPDTQYF
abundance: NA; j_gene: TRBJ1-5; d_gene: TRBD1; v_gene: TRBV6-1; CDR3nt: TGTGCCAGCAGTGCGACAGGGGTCAATCAGCCCCAGCATTTT; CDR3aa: CASSATGVNQPQHF
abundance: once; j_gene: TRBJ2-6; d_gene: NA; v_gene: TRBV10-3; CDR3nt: TGTGCCATCAGTGCGCCGGGCATAAAGACTACTGGGGCCAACGTCCTGACTTTC; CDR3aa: CAISAPGIKTTGANVLTF
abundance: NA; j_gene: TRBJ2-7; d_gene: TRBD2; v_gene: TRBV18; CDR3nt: TGTGCCAGCTCACCCAAGAACACCGGGACTAGCGGATACGAGCAGTACTTC; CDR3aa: CASSPKNTGTSGYEQYF
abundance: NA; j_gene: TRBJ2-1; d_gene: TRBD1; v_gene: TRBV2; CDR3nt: TGTGCCAGCAGTCAAGGGGACAGGGGCCCTTACAATGAGCAGTTCTTC; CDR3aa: CASSQGDRGPYNEQFF
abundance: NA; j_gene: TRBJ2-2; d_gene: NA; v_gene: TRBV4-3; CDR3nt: TGCGCCAGCAGCTCAGCGGGTACGAACACCGGGGAGCTGTTTTTT; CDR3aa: CASSSAGTNTGELFF
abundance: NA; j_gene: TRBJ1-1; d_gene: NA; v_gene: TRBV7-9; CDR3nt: TGTGCCAGCAGGGCTGCCAAAGCGCTGAACACTGAAGCTTTCTTT; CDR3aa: CASRAAKALNTEAFF
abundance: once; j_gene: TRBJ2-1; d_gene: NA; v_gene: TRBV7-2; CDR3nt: TGTGCCAGCAGCTGGAGCGCGGGGGCCCGAGGGGGCAATGAGCAGTTCTTC; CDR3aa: CASSWSAGARGGNEQFF
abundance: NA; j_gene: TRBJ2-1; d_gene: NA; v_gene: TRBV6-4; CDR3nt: TGTGCCAGCAGCACCGGGACATCGGCTGTCAATGAGCAGTTCTTC; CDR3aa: CASSTGTSAVNEQFF
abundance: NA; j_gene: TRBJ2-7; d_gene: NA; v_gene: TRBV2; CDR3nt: TGTGCCAGCAGTGAAATATTAACTAGCTCCTACGAGCAGTACTTC; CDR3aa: CASSEILTSSYEQYF
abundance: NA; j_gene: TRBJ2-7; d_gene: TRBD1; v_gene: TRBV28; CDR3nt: TGTGCCAGCAGTTTAGGACAGGGTGGGAAGAGGGACTACGAGCAGTACTTC; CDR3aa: CASSLGQGGKRDYEQYF
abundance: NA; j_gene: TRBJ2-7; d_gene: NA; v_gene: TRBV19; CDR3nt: TGTGCCAGTAGTCGGACAGACAGTTACGAGCAGTACTTC; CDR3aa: CASSRTDSYEQYF
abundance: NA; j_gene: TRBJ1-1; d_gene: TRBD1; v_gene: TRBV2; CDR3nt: TGTGCCAGCAGGTCAACCTGGTCAAAGGGGGCGGACACTGAAGCTTTCTTT; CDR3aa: CASRSTWSKGADTEAFF
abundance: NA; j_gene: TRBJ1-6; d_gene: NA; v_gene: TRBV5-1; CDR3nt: TGCGCCAGCAGCCAGCTGACATTCCAAAATAATTCACCCCTCCACTTT; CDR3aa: CASSQLTFQNNSPLHF